This T cell receptor beta chain emerged from a study of blood T cell repertoires in COVID-19. The age range of participants was about 18 to 95 years, with residence in 20 to 25 US areas. Cohorts were assigned according to the clinical history that participants reported. Sequenced by immunoSEQ multiplex PCR; TCRdb stores in-frame clones only, minus some. The sample records fewer than 250,000 clones, 75% to 85% being singletons. The germline V and J ends were trimmed by 3 bases and 8 bases, with 17 bases remaining between them. CDR1 is LGHNA and CDR2 is YNFKEQ in the germline V gene. The CDR3 length is 15 residues.

This TCR was sampled from a woman in her 50s with acute COVID-19. The specimen sequenced was PBMCs or T cells enriched from blood (not recorded which). The genes are TRBV4-2 and TRBJ2-4, with D perhaps matching TRBD2 (5 bases). CDR3 protein: CASSHALRPEDIQYF. The CDR3 region has the DNA TGTGCCAGCAGCCATGCCCTCAGGCCGGAGGACATTCAGTACTTC.